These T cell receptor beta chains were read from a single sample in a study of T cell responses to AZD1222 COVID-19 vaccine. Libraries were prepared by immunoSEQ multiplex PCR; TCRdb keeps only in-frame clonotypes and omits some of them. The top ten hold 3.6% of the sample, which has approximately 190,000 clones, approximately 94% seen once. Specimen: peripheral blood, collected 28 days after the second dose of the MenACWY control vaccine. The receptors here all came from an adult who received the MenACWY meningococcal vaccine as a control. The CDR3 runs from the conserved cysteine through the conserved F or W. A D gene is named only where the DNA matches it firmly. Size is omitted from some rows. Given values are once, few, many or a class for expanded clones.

CDR3 protein: CASSPVEGGTEAFF; CDR3 DNA: TGTGCCAGCTCACCAGTAGAGGGCGGCACTGAAGCTTTCTTT; CDR3 length: 14; J gene: TRBJ1-1; clone size: .; D gene: .; V gene: TRBV18
CDR3 protein: CASSQTGHEQYF; CDR3 DNA: TGTGCCAGCAGTCAAACAGGGCACGAGCAGTACTTC; CDR3 length: 12; J gene: TRBJ2-7; clone size: .; D gene: .; V gene: TRBV12-3/TRBV12-4
CDR3 protein: CASSLKWRYEQFF; CDR3 DNA: TGTGCCAGCAGTTTAAAGTGGAGGTATGAGCAGTTCTTC; CDR3 length: 13; J gene: TRBJ2-1; clone size: once; D gene: .; V gene: TRBV27
CDR3 protein: CASSRSGTDGYTF; CDR3 DNA: TGTGCCAGCAGCCGATCCGGGACAGATGGCTACACCTTC; CDR3 length: 13; J gene: TRBJ1-2; clone size: .; D gene: TRBD1; V gene: TRBV6-5
CDR3 protein: CASSLVGGDEKLFF; CDR3 DNA: TGTGCCAGCAGTTTGGTAGGGGGCGATGAAAAACTGTTTTTT; CDR3 length: 14; J gene: TRBJ1-4; clone size: .; D gene: TRBD1; V gene: TRBV28
CDR3 protein: CASSISGGGLSTDTQYF; CDR3 DNA: TGCGCCAGCAGCATAAGCGGAGGGGGGTTAAGCACAGATACGCAGTATTTT; CDR3 length: 17; J gene: TRBJ2-3; clone size: .; D gene: .; V gene: TRBV5-1
CDR3 protein: CASSLNMGKAGELFF; CDR3 DNA: TGTGCCAGCAGCTTAAATATGGGGAAGGCCGGGGAGCTGTTTTTT; CDR3 length: 15; J gene: TRBJ2-2; clone size: .; D gene: .; V gene: TRBV7-9
CDR3 protein: CASSPPPARNTEAFF; CDR3 DNA: TGTGCCAGCTCACCACCCCCGGCCCGCAACACTGAAGCTTTCTTT; CDR3 length: 15; J gene: TRBJ1-1; clone size: .; D gene: .; V gene: TRBV18
CDR3 protein: CASSGATGLEKLFF; CDR3 DNA: TGTGCCAGCAGTGGGGCGACGGGGTTGGAAAAACTGTTTTTT; CDR3 length: 14; J gene: TRBJ1-4; clone size: .; D gene: .; V gene: TRBV27
CDR3 protein: CASSLSRGGYEQYF; CDR3 DNA: TGTGCCAGCAGCTTAAGCCGTGGCGGCTACGAGCAGTACTTC; CDR3 length: 14; J gene: TRBJ2-7; clone size: .; D gene: .; V gene: TRBV11-2
CDR3 protein: CASSLRGYGYTF; CDR3 DNA: TGTGCCAGCAGCTTACGGGGGTATGGCTACACCTTC; CDR3 length: 12; J gene: TRBJ1-2; clone size: few; D gene: .; V gene: TRBV7-2
CDR3 protein: CASSPGTSGSAKNIQYF; CDR3 DNA: TGTGCCAGCAGCCCAGGGACTAGCGGGAGTGCCAAAAACATTCAGTACTTC; CDR3 length: 17; J gene: TRBJ2-4; clone size: once; D gene: TRBD2; V gene: TRBV14
CDR3 protein: CASSRDVSYEQYF; CDR3 DNA: TGTGCCAGCAGTCGAGACGTCTCCTACGAGCAGTACTTC; CDR3 length: 13; J gene: TRBJ2-7; clone size: .; D gene: .; V gene: TRBV6-5
CDR3 protein: CASSERYGNQPQHF; CDR3 DNA: TGTGCCAGCAGTGAGAGGTATGGGAATCAGCCCCAGCATTTT; CDR3 length: 14; J gene: TRBJ1-5; clone size: .; D gene: .; V gene: TRBV2
CDR3 protein: CASSAGVPSYEQYF; CDR3 DNA: TGTGCCAGCAGCGCTGGGGTGCCCTCCTACGAGCAGTACTTC; CDR3 length: 14; J gene: TRBJ2-7; clone size: .; D gene: .; V gene: TRBV27
CDR3 protein: CASFYVNTIYF; CDR3 DNA: TGTGCCAGCTTCTACGTGAACACCATATATTTT; CDR3 length: 11; J gene: TRBJ1-3; clone size: .; D gene: .; V gene: TRBV2
CDR3 protein: CAWSGGRSINEKLFF; CDR3 DNA: TGTGCCTGGAGTGGGGGACGGTCGATTAATGAAAAACTGTTTTTT; CDR3 length: 15; J gene: TRBJ1-4; clone size: .; D gene: .; V gene: TRBV30
CDR3 protein: CASSQDLSGTANEKLFF; CDR3 DNA: TGCGCCAGCAGCCAAGACTTATCCGGGACAGCTAATGAAAAACTGTTTTTT; CDR3 length: 17; J gene: TRBJ1-4; clone size: .; D gene: TRBD1; V gene: TRBV4-3
CDR3 protein: CASSIGDSGRQPQHF; CDR3 DNA: TGTGCCAGTAGTATCGGGGACAGTGGAAGACAGCCCCAGCATTTT; CDR3 length: 15; J gene: TRBJ1-5; clone size: .; D gene: TRBD1; V gene: TRBV19
CDR3 protein: CASSYSQGLSYEQYF; CDR3 DNA: TGTGCCAGCAGTTATTCACAGGGACTCTCCTACGAGCAGTACTTC; CDR3 length: 15; J gene: TRBJ2-7; clone size: .; D gene: .; V gene: TRBV27
CDR3 protein: CASSLTPLGGSSQETQYF; CDR3 DNA: TGTGCCAGCAGCTTAACACCCCTGGGCGGGAGCAGCCAAGAGACCCAGTACTTC; CDR3 length: 18; J gene: TRBJ2-5; clone size: .; D gene: TRBD2; V gene: TRBV7-6
CDR3 protein: CASSQDPPGGTGNTIYF; CDR3 DNA: TGTGCCAGCAGCCAAGATCCCCCGGGGGGAACTGGAAACACCATATATTTT; CDR3 length: 17; J gene: TRBJ1-3; clone size: .; D gene: .; V gene: TRBV4-2
CDR3 protein: CASSLRTGSSYNEQFF; CDR3 DNA: TGTGCCAGTAGTCTCCGGACAGGGAGCTCCTACAATGAGCAGTTCTTC; CDR3 length: 16; J gene: TRBJ2-1; clone size: .; D gene: TRBD1; V gene: TRBV19
CDR3 protein: CASSLGPNTEAFF; CDR3 DNA: TGTGCCAGCTCTCTCGGCCCCAACACTGAAGCTTTCTTT; CDR3 length: 13; J gene: TRBJ1-1; clone size: .; D gene: .; V gene: TRBV18
CDR3 protein: CASSSLTGGYSPLHF; CDR3 DNA: TGTGCCAGCAGTTCCTTGACAGGGGGCTATTCACCCCTCCACTTT; CDR3 length: 15; J gene: TRBJ1-6; clone size: few; D gene: TRBD1; V gene: TRBV28
CDR3 protein: CATSRERTGRTEAFF; CDR3 DNA: TGTGCCACCAGCAGAGAAAGGACAGGGCGCACTGAAGCTTTCTTT; CDR3 length: 15; J gene: TRBJ1-1; clone size: .; D gene: TRBD1; V gene: TRBV15
CDR3 protein: CASSLGSGSFYEQYF; CDR3 DNA: TGTGCCAGCAGCTTAGGTAGCGGGAGTTTCTACGAGCAGTACTTC; CDR3 length: 15; J gene: TRBJ2-7; clone size: .; D gene: TRBD2; V gene: TRBV11-2
CDR3 protein: CSVEGIEGFYNEQFF; CDR3 DNA: TGCAGCGTTGAAGGTATAGAGGGGTTCTACAATGAGCAGTTCTTC; CDR3 length: 15; J gene: TRBJ2-1; clone size: .; D gene: .; V gene: TRBV29-1